Following are 2 T cell receptor beta chains from one sample sequenced in a study of T cell responses to AZD1222 COVID-19 vaccine. Sequenced by immunoSEQ multiplex PCR; TCRdb stores in-frame clones only, minus some. The sample contains approximately 180,000 clones, approximately 90% of which appear only once. The source was peripheral blood, collected on day 0 of AZD1222 vaccination. The receptors were sampled from an adult in good health.

This chain links TRBV4-2 with TRBJ1-5, with D perhaps matching TRBD1 (6 bases). V was clipped by 0 bases and J by 2 bases, with 14 bases between them. This CDR3 is 17 amino acids long. Germline V gene lookup returns CDR1 LGHNA and CDR2 YNFKEQ. CDR3 amino acids: CASSQDIGAGGNQPQHF. CDR3 DNA sequence: TGTGCCAGCAGCCAAGATATAGGGGCAGGGGGCAATCAGCCCCAGCATTTT.

J is TRBJ2-3 and V is TRBV11-3; D remains unclear. The CDR3 contains 15 residues. From germline, CDR1 is SGHNT and CDR2 YENEEA. V lost 1 base to trimming and J lost 0 bases, with 8 bases between them. CDR3 bases: TGTGCCAGCAGCTTAGGGGGTAGCAGCACAGATACGCAGTATTTT. This codes for CASSLGGSSTDTQYF. Filled out from reference TRBV11-3 and TRBJ2-3, the complete variable domain reads EAGVVQSPRYKIIEKKQPVAFWCNPISGHNTLYWYLQNLGQGPELLIRYENEEAVDDSQLPKDRFSAERLKGVDSTLKIQPAELGDSAVYLCASSLGGSSTDTQYFGPGTRLTVL.